The text below deals with one T cell receptor (beta chain). Its recognized antigen is unknown. No quality values exist for individual bases; no much larger clone is one base distant. CD4+ T cells from unexposed donors were collected before the COVID-19 pandemic (2011-2018). The EasySep CD4+ T cell isolation kit was used to isolate CD4+ T cells once the cultures had run for about 10 days. As cell numbers permitted, CD4+ T cells from unexposed donors were tested for reactivity to SARS-CoV-2 S and N and to four common cold coronavirus spike pools. About 1.8 million PBMCs per well were cultured in IMDM with about 4.9% human AB serum and around 10 IU/ml IL-2. Half of the culture medium was replaced with fresh IL-2-containing medium on days 3 and 7. Each peptide culture condition was generally run in triplicate replicate wells. The leukapheresis product for the unexposed donors was obtained through commercial purchase. Ficoll-Paque PLUS gradient centrifugation was used to isolate PBMCs from either whole blood or leukapheresis product. PBMCs were either cryopreserved at -140°C or used fresh in the expansion assay. The QIAamp Micro DNA Kit was used to extract genomic DNA from the CD4+ T cells.

The library was prepared using the immunoSEQ multiplex PCR assay. Turning to the authors' computational methods: During preprocessing, nonproductive sequences were discarded, as were any CDR3s that did not begin with C, did not end with F or W, or were shorter than 7 amino acids. Antigen-specific clonotypes were called with the MANAFEST web app on the basis of expansion relative to the reference and to other culture wells. To be counted as positive, a clone had to show significant expansion compared with the reference culture, at an FDR below 0.05, in 2 of 3 replicate wells. A further requirement for positive clones was significant expansion compared with all other tandem wells, along with an odds ratio above 5. After three terminal residues were trimmed from each end, CDR3 homology was quantified as pairwise Levenshtein distance using the stringdist R package. TCRdb took this table from immuneACCESS and kept in-frame rearrangements with V and J called. Such tables lack part of the clones; where checked against another copy, unresolved V genes explain under half of the gap, and the rest is unexplained. V, J and clone size are taken as reported in that table, and D and trimming were inferred from the DNA itself. For this sample there are about 19,000 clones; 70% to 90% appear just once. The top ten clones comprise about 10% of the sample.

This specimen belongs to a study of CD4 T cells in relation to SARS-CoV-2 and coronaviruses (dated by TCRdb to the early 2020s). Describing the broader study: In the ViraFEST assay, PBMCs were cultured with antigen for about 11 days, after which TCR beta CDR3s were sequenced to identify clonal expansions specific to the antigen. The negative reference condition was either a culture with an HIV-1 Nef peptide pool or a culture with no peptide. Shared crossreactive spike epitopes were mapped to their HLA restriction using patient-derived lymphoblastoid cell lines. At the level of individual TCR clonotypes, the study measured memory CD4+ T cell crossreactivity between SARS-CoV-2 spike protein and common cold coronavirus spike proteins. Samples from three pre-COVID donors and the naive versus memory experiments were sequenced with the Adaptive Biotechnologies TCR-sequencing kit; other data were Illumina-based. A different TCR-beta assay, based on Illumina, was used to sequence expansion assays from other donors in the study. Study-level results and caveats: Crossreactivity analysis centred on spike protein, so crossreactivity against other viral proteins was not assessed. Crossreactive clones showed significantly weaker SARS-CoV-2-driven expansion than monoreactive clones, consistent with antigenic imprinting. Because no donor provided both pre-pandemic and post-infection samples, tracing the source of pre-existing responses was limited. The study was constrained by small numbers of patients and of tested TCRs. In roughly 65% of donors, memory CD4+ clonotypes turned up that crossrecognized SARS-CoV-2 and at least one common cold coronavirus spike.

The sequence was collected from a human donor in good health. Input material: CD4+ T cells from PBMCs, cultured in vitro.

The nucleotides read TGTGCCAGCAGCCTAACAGGGGTCCCCTACAATGAGCAGTTCTTC. Translated, it reads CASSLTGVPYNEQFF. The chain employs TRBV9 and TRBJ2-1; 7 nucleotides in the junction match TRBD1. Via the germline V gene, CDR1 is SGDLS and CDR2 YYNGEE. The CDR3 starts with the cysteine, ends with the phenylalanine, and has 15 residues. Only the CDR3 portion is preserved as DNA: 45 bases, with reading frame beginning at the first base. The germline V end is reduced by 4 bases and the J end by 2 bases; junction bases left unmatched: 6.